These T cell receptor beta chains were read from a single sample in a study of blood T cell repertoires in COVID-19. Using immunoSEQ multiplex PCR, the repertoire was profiled, and TCRdb retains in-frame clones only, with some absent. The sample shows tens of thousands of clones, roughly three quarters of them seen only once. Specimen: peripheral blood. The receptor source for this set is a man aged 65 to 85 with COVID-19, enrolled during active disease. CDR3s include the opening cysteine and the closing phenylalanine or tryptophan. Each record gives: CDR3 protein, CDR3 DNA, J gene, V gene, clone size, D gene. The D gene is left open where the match is weak. Expanded clones are given a class, and other clones once, few, many or no size at all.

cdr3_aa: CASSMTVNEKLFF
cdr3_nt: TGTGCCAGTAGTATGACAGTTAATGAAAAACTGTTTTTT
j_call: TRBJ1-4
v_call: TRBV19
clone_size: once
d_call: NA

cdr3_aa: CASSQARTGFVDEQYF
cdr3_nt: TGCGCCAGCAGCCAAGCCCGGACAGGGTTCGTGGACGAGCAGTACTTC
j_call: TRBJ2-7
v_call: TRBV4-1
clone_size: NA
d_call: TRBD1

cdr3_aa: CASSVVGQGYDTQYF
cdr3_nt: TGTGCCAGCAGCGTAGTGGGACAGGGTTACGATACGCAGTATTTT
j_call: TRBJ2-3
v_call: TRBV9
clone_size: NA
d_call: TRBD1

cdr3_aa: CASSHGAGGGTGELFF
cdr3_nt: TGCGCCAGCAGCCATGGAGCGGGAGGAGGTACCGGGGAGCTGTTTTTT
j_call: TRBJ2-2
v_call: TRBV4-3
clone_size: NA
d_call: TRBD2

cdr3_aa: CASSLPPSDEQFF
cdr3_nt: TGTGCCAGCAGTTTACCCCCCAGCGATGAGCAGTTCTTC
j_call: TRBJ2-1
v_call: TRBV28
clone_size: NA
d_call: NA

cdr3_aa: CASNQPGLAGNNEQFF
cdr3_nt: TGTGCCAGTAACCAACCGGGACTAGCGGGAAACAATGAGCAGTTCTTC
j_call: TRBJ2-1
v_call: TRBV28
clone_size: NA
d_call: TRBD2

cdr3_aa: CAISESRSETDTQYF
cdr3_nt: TGTGCCATCAGTGAGTCGAGGTCGGAGACAGATACGCAGTATTTT
j_call: TRBJ2-3
v_call: TRBV10-3
clone_size: NA
d_call: NA

cdr3_aa: CASSLPGQFNYEQYF
cdr3_nt: TGTGCCAGCAGTTTACCGGGACAGTTCAACTACGAGCAGTACTTC
j_call: TRBJ2-7
v_call: TRBV28
clone_size: NA
d_call: TRBD1

cdr3_aa: CASSALGTELNQPQHF
cdr3_nt: TGTGCCAGCTCAGCTTTGGGGACAGAGCTCAATCAGCCCCAGCATTTT
j_call: TRBJ1-5
v_call: TRBV18
clone_size: NA
d_call: TRBD1

cdr3_aa: CASSLVQDGANVLTF
cdr3_nt: TGTGCCAGCAGCTTGGTACAGGATGGGGCCAACGTCCTGACTTTC
j_call: TRBJ2-6
v_call: TRBV5-5
clone_size: few
d_call: NA

cdr3_aa: CASLTGTAQPSAEAFF
cdr3_nt: TGTGCCAGCCTTACTGGGACAGCCCAACCTTCTGCTGAAGCTTTCTTT
j_call: TRBJ1-1
v_call: TRBV5-5
clone_size: NA
d_call: TRBD1

cdr3_aa: CASSGAGANYGYTF
cdr3_nt: TGCGCCAGCAGCGGGGCCGGAGCTAACTATGGCTACACCTTC
j_call: TRBJ1-2
v_call: TRBV5-1
clone_size: NA
d_call: NA

cdr3_aa: CASSLDRTRNTIYF
cdr3_nt: TGTGCCAGCAGTTTAGACAGAACCAGAAACACCATATATTTT
j_call: TRBJ1-3
v_call: TRBV27
clone_size: NA
d_call: NA

cdr3_aa: CASSELFRDKAFF
cdr3_nt: TGTGCCAGCAGTGAATTGTTCAGGGATAAAGCTTTCTTT
j_call: TRBJ1-1
v_call: TRBV2
clone_size: NA
d_call: NA

cdr3_aa: CASSSGGYGGANVLTF
cdr3_nt: TGTGCCAGCAGTTCTGGCGGGTATGGTGGGGCCAACGTCCTGACTTTC
j_call: TRBJ2-6
v_call: TRBV28
clone_size: NA
d_call: NA

cdr3_aa: CASSFLQGAREKLFF
cdr3_nt: TGTGCCAGCAGTTTCCTCCAGGGGGCCAGGGAAAAACTGTTTTTT
j_call: TRBJ1-4
v_call: TRBV28
clone_size: few
d_call: TRBD1

cdr3_aa: CASSHTQGPNEKLFF
cdr3_nt: TGTGCCAGCAGCCACACACAGGGACCTAATGAAAAACTGTTTTTT
j_call: TRBJ1-4
v_call: TRBV4-2
clone_size: few
d_call: NA

cdr3_aa: CASTWTGHHEYSNQPQHF
cdr3_nt: TGTGCCAGCACCTGGACAGGGCATCACGAATATAGCAATCAGCCCCAGCATTTT
j_call: TRBJ1-5
v_call: TRBV28
clone_size: NA
d_call: TRBD1

cdr3_aa: CASSKGRYNSPLHF
cdr3_nt: TGTGCCAGCAGCAAGGGGCGGTATAATTCACCCCTCCACTTT
j_call: TRBJ1-6
v_call: TRBV21-1
clone_size: NA
d_call: NA

cdr3_aa: CASSQMSGVSTDTQYF
cdr3_nt: TGCGCCAGCAGCCAGATGTCCGGGGTGAGCACAGATACGCAGTATTTT
j_call: TRBJ2-3
v_call: TRBV4-1
clone_size: NA
d_call: NA

cdr3_aa: CASSYTSGTYNEQFF
cdr3_nt: TGTGCCAGCAGCTACACTAGCGGGACCTACAATGAGCAGTTCTTC
j_call: TRBJ2-1
v_call: TRBV11-2
clone_size: few
d_call: TRBD2

cdr3_aa: CASSLRTGNTGELFF
cdr3_nt: TGCGCCAGCAGCTTGAGGACAGGCAACACCGGGGAGCTGTTTTTT
j_call: TRBJ2-2
v_call: TRBV5-1
clone_size: NA
d_call: TRBD1

cdr3_aa: CASSPRREGRGYNEQFF
cdr3_nt: TGTGCCAGCTCACCGCGGAGGGAGGGGCGTGGCTACAATGAGCAGTTCTTC
j_call: TRBJ2-1
v_call: TRBV18
clone_size: NA
d_call: TRBD2

cdr3_aa: CASSQGLSANTGELFF
cdr3_nt: TGTGCCAGCAGTCAGGGACTTTCAGCGAACACCGGGGAGCTGTTTTTT
j_call: TRBJ2-2
v_call: TRBV3-1/TRBV3-2
clone_size: NA
d_call: NA

cdr3_aa: CATSDGYEKLFF
cdr3_nt: TGTGCCACCAGTGACGGGTATGAAAAACTGTTTTTT
j_call: TRBJ1-4
v_call: TRBV24-1
clone_size: NA
d_call: NA

cdr3_aa: CASSLGGATQFF
cdr3_nt: TGTGCCAGCAGCTTAGGGGGCGCCACGCAGTTCTTC
j_call: TRBJ2-1
v_call: TRBV7-9
clone_size: NA
d_call: NA

cdr3_aa: CASSAGTVSYNEQFF
cdr3_nt: TGTGCCAGCAGCGCTGGGACAGTTTCCTACAATGAGCAGTTCTTC
j_call: TRBJ2-1
v_call: TRBV7-3
clone_size: NA
d_call: TRBD1

cdr3_aa: CASGDRLNTEAFF
cdr3_nt: TGTGCCAGTGGGGACAGATTGAACACTGAAGCTTTCTTT
j_call: TRBJ1-1
v_call: TRBV19
clone_size: once
d_call: TRBD1

cdr3_aa: CASSTSRGNYGYTF
cdr3_nt: TGTGCCAGCAGCACCAGTAGGGGGAACTATGGCTACACCTTC
j_call: TRBJ1-2
v_call: TRBV7-2
clone_size: NA
d_call: NA

cdr3_aa: CASSLDYFTEAFF
cdr3_nt: TGTGCCAGCAGTTTAGATTACTTCACTGAAGCTTTCTTT
j_call: TRBJ1-1
v_call: TRBV12-3/TRBV12-4
clone_size: few
d_call: NA

cdr3_aa: CASSSPGPAPSGNTIYF
cdr3_nt: TGTGCCAGCAGTTCGCCTGGGCCTGCCCCTTCTGGAAACACCATATATTTT
j_call: TRBJ1-3
v_call: TRBV28
clone_size: NA
d_call: NA

cdr3_aa: CASWAGGNEKLFF
cdr3_nt: TGTGCCAGCTGGGCAGGGGGCAATGAAAAACTGTTTTTT
j_call: TRBJ1-4
v_call: TRBV2
clone_size: NA
d_call: TRBD1

cdr3_aa: CASSIRENTEAFF
cdr3_nt: TGTGCCAGTAGTATCAGGGAGAACACTGAAGCTTTCTTT
j_call: TRBJ1-1
v_call: TRBV19
clone_size: NA
d_call: NA

cdr3_aa: CASSLGRRQTNTEAFF
cdr3_nt: TGTGCCAGCAGCTTAGGCAGAAGACAGACGAACACTGAAGCTTTCTTT
j_call: TRBJ1-1
v_call: TRBV11-1
clone_size: few
d_call: NA

cdr3_aa: CASSTSGRRSQTQYF
cdr3_nt: TGTGCCAGCAGCACTAGCGGGAGGCGCTCTCAGACCCAGTACTTC
j_call: TRBJ2-5
v_call: TRBV9
clone_size: NA
d_call: TRBD2

cdr3_aa: CASSLEGSLGPYNEQFF
cdr3_nt: TGTGCCAGCAGCTTAGAGGGCTCCCTCGGCCCCTACAATGAGCAGTTCTTC
j_call: TRBJ2-1
v_call: TRBV11-2
clone_size: NA
d_call: NA

cdr3_aa: CASSYRVLTEAFF
cdr3_nt: TGTGCCAGCAGTTACCGGGTTTTAACTGAAGCTTTCTTT
j_call: TRBJ1-1
v_call: TRBV6-5
clone_size: NA
d_call: NA

cdr3_aa: CASSKGTTGGSTEAFF
cdr3_nt: TGCGCCAGCAGCAAAGGTACCACGGGGGGCAGCACTGAAGCTTTCTTT
j_call: TRBJ1-1
v_call: TRBV4-1
clone_size: NA
d_call: NA

cdr3_aa: CASSSTLANEQFF
cdr3_nt: TGTGCCAGCAGCTCGACGCTAGCGAATGAGCAGTTCTTC
j_call: TRBJ2-1
v_call: TRBV5-4
clone_size: NA
d_call: NA

cdr3_aa: CAISPDRFNEKLFF
cdr3_nt: TGTGCCATCAGTCCCGACAGGTTTAATGAAAAACTGTTTTTT
j_call: TRBJ1-4
v_call: TRBV10-3
clone_size: NA
d_call: NA

cdr3_aa: CASSPGGGYNEQFF
cdr3_nt: TGTGCCAGCAGCCCGGGAGGGGGGTACAATGAGCAGTTCTTC
j_call: TRBJ2-1
v_call: TRBV7-9
clone_size: once
d_call: TRBD2

cdr3_aa: CASSLARGAAKNIQYF
cdr3_nt: TGTGCCAGCAGCTTGGCCCGGGGGGCAGCCAAAAACATTCAGTACTTC
j_call: TRBJ2-4
v_call: TRBV5-5
clone_size: NA
d_call: NA

cdr3_aa: CASRREAGGTDTQYF
cdr3_nt: TGTGCCAGCAGGCGGGAAGCCGGGGGCACAGATACGCAGTATTTT
j_call: TRBJ2-3
v_call: TRBV5-4
clone_size: NA
d_call: NA

cdr3_aa: CASSVERRRRWGYTF
cdr3_nt: TGTGCCAGCAGCGTAGAGAGGAGGAGGAGATGGGGCTACACCTTC
j_call: TRBJ1-2
v_call: TRBV9
clone_size: NA
d_call: NA

cdr3_aa: CASRYRVARNQPQHF
cdr3_nt: TGTGCCAGCAGGTACAGGGTAGCACGGAATCAGCCCCAGCATTTT
j_call: TRBJ1-5
v_call: TRBV2
clone_size: NA
d_call: NA

cdr3_aa: CASSERGGSGLDQPQHF
cdr3_nt: TGTGCCAGTAGCGAGAGGGGGGGAAGCGGGCTCGATCAGCCCCAGCATTTT
j_call: TRBJ1-5
v_call: TRBV19
clone_size: NA
d_call: NA

cdr3_aa: CAWRDRGALNTEAFF
cdr3_nt: TGTGCCTGGAGGGACAGGGGGGCGTTAAACACTGAAGCTTTCTTT
j_call: TRBJ1-1
v_call: TRBV30
clone_size: NA
d_call: TRBD1

cdr3_aa: CASSQERGTGTDREKLFF
cdr3_nt: TGCGCCAGCAGCCAAGAAAGGGGGACCGGGACAGATCGTGAAAAACTGTTTTTT
j_call: TRBJ1-4
v_call: TRBV4-3
clone_size: few
d_call: TRBD1

cdr3_aa: CASIPTGLAGFSYNEQFF
cdr3_nt: TGTGCCAGCATCCCAACCGGGCTAGCGGGATTCTCCTACAATGAGCAGTTCTTC
j_call: TRBJ2-1
v_call: TRBV28
clone_size: NA
d_call: TRBD2

cdr3_aa: CASSLFAGYEQYF
cdr3_nt: TGCGCCAGCAGCTTGTTTGCGGGATACGAGCAGTACTTC
j_call: TRBJ2-7
v_call: TRBV5-1
clone_size: few
d_call: NA

cdr3_aa: CASSLGRWDTQTDTQYF
cdr3_nt: TGTGCCAGCAGCTTAGGTCGGTGGGACACTCAAACAGATACGCAGTATTTT
j_call: TRBJ2-3
v_call: TRBV11-3
clone_size: NA
d_call: NA

cdr3_aa: CASSPRGEGYEQYF
cdr3_nt: TGTGCCAGTAGTCCCAGGGGGGAAGGCTACGAGCAGTACTTC
j_call: TRBJ2-7
v_call: TRBV19
clone_size: few
d_call: NA

cdr3_aa: CASSPGQNYEQYF
cdr3_nt: TGTGCCAGTAGCCCGGGACAGAACTACGAGCAGTACTTC
j_call: TRBJ2-7
v_call: TRBV19
clone_size: NA
d_call: TRBD1

cdr3_aa: CASSHRDREAGELFF
cdr3_nt: TGTGCCAGCAGCCACCGGGACAGGGAGGCCGGGGAGCTGTTTTTT
j_call: TRBJ2-2
v_call: TRBV4-2
clone_size: NA
d_call: TRBD1

cdr3_aa: CASSVGGRGTGELFF
cdr3_nt: TGTGCCAGCAGCGTAGGTGGGAGAGGGACCGGGGAGCTGTTTTTT
j_call: TRBJ2-2
v_call: TRBV9
clone_size: few
d_call: NA

cdr3_aa: CASSVRGSSTTGELFF
cdr3_nt: TGTGCCAGCAGCGTAAGAGGTAGCTCAACCACCGGGGAGCTGTTTTTT
j_call: TRBJ2-2
v_call: TRBV9
clone_size: NA
d_call: NA

cdr3_aa: CASGQGDSSSYNSPLHF
cdr3_nt: TGTGCCAGTGGACAGGGCGATTCGAGCTCCTATAATTCACCCCTCCACTTT
j_call: TRBJ1-6
v_call: TRBV19
clone_size: NA
d_call: TRBD1

cdr3_aa: CASSPGQGPYNEQFF
cdr3_nt: TGTGCCAGCAGCCCCGGACAGGGACCCTACAATGAGCAGTTCTTC
j_call: TRBJ2-1
v_call: TRBV3-1/TRBV3-2
clone_size: NA
d_call: TRBD1

cdr3_aa: CAISDPDRGTTEAFF
cdr3_nt: TGTGCCATCAGTGACCCGGACAGGGGGACGACTGAAGCTTTCTTT
j_call: TRBJ1-1
v_call: TRBV10-3
clone_size: NA
d_call: TRBD1

cdr3_aa: CASSLRQGTGELFF
cdr3_nt: TGTGCCAGCAGCTTGCGACAGGGGACCGGGGAGCTGTTTTTT
j_call: TRBJ2-2
v_call: TRBV5-4
clone_size: few
d_call: TRBD1